This paragraph covers one T cell receptor (beta chain) sequence. Antigen: not known. This specimen comes from a study of cytomegalovirus exposure and HLA in healthy donors. On the study more broadly: The approximately 100 million unique TCR beta sequences, from about 180 million T cells, were found by an earlier analysis. Of around 410 genotyped donors, roughly 81% grouped in the Caucasian-associated ancestry cluster. Study results and limitations: Across all donors, roughly uniform sequencing depth was an assumption of the presence/absence analyses. Serostatus for CMV was the only available immune exposure information.

PCR used 60 Vbeta primers and 13 Jbeta primers. The repertoire was sequenced with immunoSEQ multiplex PCR; TCRdb's copy has only in-frame clones and lacks some. The sample holds about 64,000 clones, around four fifths seen once. Trimming removed 2 bases from V and 0 bases from J; junction bases left unmatched: 2. CDR1 is MNHEY, CDR2 SMNVEV, per germline (reference sequence). There are 16 residues in the CDR3. Input material: PBMCs. V is TRBV27 and J is TRBJ2-1; 9 bases map to TRBD2. This TCR came from a male donor in good health and CMV-seropositive. CDR3 nucleotide sequence: TGTGCCAGCAGTTTACTAGCGGGGTTCTCCTACAATGAGCAGTTCTTC. Amino acids: CASSLLAGFSYNEQFF.